This paragraph reports one TCR beta chain. Its antigen is undetermined. The record originates from a study of siplizumab effects on memory and regulatory T cells. Study at large: Either no drug or siplizumab at about 1.1 ug/mL was used in mixed lymphocyte reactions that were paired.

From germline, CDR1 is MNHNS and CDR2 SASEGT. V gave up 5 bases and J gave up 4 bases, with 14 bases separating them. The CDR3 is 14 residues long. Study results and caveats: Memory cells seemed less diverse than naive T cells, which seemed major alloresponse contributors. Assignment of a naive or memory phenotype failed for roughly 75-95% of the proliferating CD4+ or CD8+ clones. Among mappable alloreactive CD4+ clones, the Treg-derived fraction averaged approximately 69% with siplizumab versus more than 25% in controls.

Mixed lymphocyte reaction cells were cocultured at 37°C for more than 5 days. Some clones are missing from TCRdb's copy, which holds only in-frame ones; the method was immunoSEQ multiplex PCR. The sample consists of roughly 18,000 clones, around 42% of them appearing once. This sequence joins TRBV6-1 and TRBJ1-2, with D tentatively TRBD1 (5 bases). Sequenced: CFSE-low (dividing) CD4+ T cells sorted from an allogeneic mixed lymphocyte reaction. This sequence was found in a human donor in good health; the cells came from an allogeneic mixed lymphocyte reaction. The CDR3 is CASSSPGTSYGYTF. Written as DNA, the CDR3 is TGTGCCAGCAGTTCCCCGGGGACCTCCTATGGCTACACCTTC.